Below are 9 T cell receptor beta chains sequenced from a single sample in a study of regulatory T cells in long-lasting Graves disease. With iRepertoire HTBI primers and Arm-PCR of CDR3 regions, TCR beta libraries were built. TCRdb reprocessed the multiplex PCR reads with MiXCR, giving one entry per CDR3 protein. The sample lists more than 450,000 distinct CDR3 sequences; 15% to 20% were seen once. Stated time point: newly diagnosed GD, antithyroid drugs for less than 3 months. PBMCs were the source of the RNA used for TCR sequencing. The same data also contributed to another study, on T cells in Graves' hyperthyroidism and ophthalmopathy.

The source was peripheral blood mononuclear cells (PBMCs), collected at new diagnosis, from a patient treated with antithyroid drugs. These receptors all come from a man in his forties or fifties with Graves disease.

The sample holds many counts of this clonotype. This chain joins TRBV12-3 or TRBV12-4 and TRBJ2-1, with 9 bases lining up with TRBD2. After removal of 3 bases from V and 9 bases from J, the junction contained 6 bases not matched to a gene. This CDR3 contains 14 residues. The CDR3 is CASSFGREGSEQFF. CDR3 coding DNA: TGTGCCAGCAGTTTCGGGCGGGAGGGCAGTGAGCAGTTCTTC.

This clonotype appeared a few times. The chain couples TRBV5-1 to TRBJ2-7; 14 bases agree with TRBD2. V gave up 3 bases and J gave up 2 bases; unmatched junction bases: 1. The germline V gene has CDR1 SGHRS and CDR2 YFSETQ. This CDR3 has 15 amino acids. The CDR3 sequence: CASSWGLAGAYEQYF. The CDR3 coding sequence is TGCGCCAGCAGCTGGGGACTAGCGGGAGCCTACGAGCAGTACTTC.

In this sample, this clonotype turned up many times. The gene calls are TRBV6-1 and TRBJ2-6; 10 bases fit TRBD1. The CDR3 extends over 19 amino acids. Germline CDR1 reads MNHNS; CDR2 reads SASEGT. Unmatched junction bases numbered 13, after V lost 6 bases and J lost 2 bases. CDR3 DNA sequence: TGTGCCAGCAGGGGAGGTCTCGGACAGGGGGATCCTGGGGCCAACGTCCTGACTTTC. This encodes CASRGGLGQGDPGANVLTF.

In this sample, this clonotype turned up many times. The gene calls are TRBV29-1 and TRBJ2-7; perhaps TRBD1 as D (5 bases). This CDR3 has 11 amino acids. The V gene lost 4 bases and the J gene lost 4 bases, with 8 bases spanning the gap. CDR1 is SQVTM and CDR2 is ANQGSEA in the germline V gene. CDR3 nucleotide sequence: TGCAGCGTTGCTGGGGCTTACGAGCAGTACTTC. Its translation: CSVAGAYEQYF.

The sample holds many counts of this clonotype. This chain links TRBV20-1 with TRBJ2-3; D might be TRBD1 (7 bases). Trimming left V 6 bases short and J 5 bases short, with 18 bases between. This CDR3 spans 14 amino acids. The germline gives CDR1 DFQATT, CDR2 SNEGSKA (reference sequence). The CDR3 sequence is CSANSQGGGDTQYF. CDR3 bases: TGCAGTGCAAATTCTCAGGGGGGCGGAGATACGCAGTATTTT.

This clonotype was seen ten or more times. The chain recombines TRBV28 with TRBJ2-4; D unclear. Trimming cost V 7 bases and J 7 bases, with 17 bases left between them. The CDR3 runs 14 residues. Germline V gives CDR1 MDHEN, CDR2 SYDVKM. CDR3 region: CASKLSVARNIQYF. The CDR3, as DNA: TGTGCCAGCAAATTAAGCGTGGCTCGGAACATTCAGTACTTC.

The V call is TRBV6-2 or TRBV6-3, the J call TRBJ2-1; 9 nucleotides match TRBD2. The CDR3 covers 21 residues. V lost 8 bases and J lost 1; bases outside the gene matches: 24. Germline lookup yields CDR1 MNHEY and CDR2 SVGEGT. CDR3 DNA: TGTGCCAGCTCGCCACTTTTTTCGGATGTGTCGGCGGGAGGGTCCTACAATGAGCAGTTCTTC. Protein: CASSPLFSDVSAGGSYNEQFF.

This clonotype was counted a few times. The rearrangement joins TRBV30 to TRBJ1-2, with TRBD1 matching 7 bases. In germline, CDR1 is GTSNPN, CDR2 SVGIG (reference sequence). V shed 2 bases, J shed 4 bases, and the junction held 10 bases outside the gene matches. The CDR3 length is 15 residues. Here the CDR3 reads CAWSTGIGTVYGYTF. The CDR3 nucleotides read TGTGCCTGGAGTACGGGTATCGGGACAGTCTATGGCTACACCTTC.

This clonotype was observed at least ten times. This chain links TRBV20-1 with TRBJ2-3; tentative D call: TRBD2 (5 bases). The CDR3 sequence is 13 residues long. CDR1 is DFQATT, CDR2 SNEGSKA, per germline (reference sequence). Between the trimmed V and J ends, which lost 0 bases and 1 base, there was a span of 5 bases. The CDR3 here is CSARERGTDTQYF. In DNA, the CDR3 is TGCAGTGCTAGAGAGCGGGGCACAGATACGCAGTATTTT.